This T cell receptor (beta chain) was obtained from a study of tumor-infiltrating lymphocytes in primary liver carcinoma (dated 2017 in TCRdb). Study-wide context: Between late 2015 and 2016, roughly five patients in China with histopathologically diagnosed primary liver carcinoma had their tumors surgically resected. Each sample produced about 3.5 to 8 million productive TCRbeta reads, and read depth showed no significant difference between tissue types. Repertoires from technical replicates were highly reproducible, with mean shared-clone rates roughly 0.87 and correlation coefficients above 0.98. The five patients, three men and two women aged 30 to 69 years, had hepatocellular carcinoma (four) or combined HCC and intrahepatic cholangiocarcinoma (one). The tumors of the five patients were staged as T1-T3 N0M0, with maximum diameters ranging from roughly 4 to 10 cm. Across five regions of each liver tumor, along with adjacent normal tissue and blood, the study brought together TCRbeta repertoire sequencing, expression microarrays and whole-exome sequencing. A total of approximately 35 specimens from 5 patients underwent TCRbeta repertoire sequencing, comprising around 25 tumor regions, 5 adjacent noncancerous liver tissues and 5 peripheral blood samples. Results and caveats for the whole study, not just this receptor: Because only the TCR beta chain was sequenced and unpaired alpha chains were not captured, true repertoire diversity is likely underestimated. Bulk unsorted samples precluded comparing CD4+ and CD8+ T cell repertoires. A significantly larger repertoire fraction was made up by the top 250 clones in tumors than in blood (p = 0.039). The study included only four to six patients, and the authors note findings should be validated in a larger study. Pairs of tumor regions showed greater repertoire overlap (mean roughly 36%) than tumor-adjacent pairs (roughly 17%) or tumor-blood pairs (about 15%), which is consistent with antigen-driven expansion.

Blood RNA was extracted from unsorted whole blood using TRIzol reagent, and germline DNA was obtained with the DNeasy Blood & Tissue kit. At the time of sampling, the patients had chronic HBV infection and had not received any treatment. Before surgery, approximately 3.8 milliliters of peripheral blood were collected into K2EDTA tubes. In its sample, this clonotype was seen many times. Its binding antigen is unknown. One base away there is no much larger clone; base qualities are not given. Starting from about 500 ng total RNA, TCRbeta-specific cDNA was produced by reverse transcription with a constant-region primer and ProtoScript II reverse transcriptase. Three nested multiplex PCR rounds, following a slightly modified ARM-PCR procedure, were used to build the TCRbeta libraries. Sample barcodes and Illumina adapters were attached in a final 25-cycle PCR using Deep VentR polymerase. Before sequencing, amplicons of 200-500 bp were gel-purified using a QIAquick gel extraction kit. The TCRbeta amplicons were sequenced with 250-bp paired-end reads on an Illumina HiSeq 2500. Concerning the study's data processing: Quality trimming of reads was performed with Trimmomatic v0.33, and paired reads were merged with FLASH v1.2.11 so that full CDR3 sequences could be recovered. V, D and J germline segments were assigned to the rearranged TCRbeta sequences by MiGEC v1.2.1b. Clonotype statistics and Shannon-Wiener diversity indices were calculated with VDJtools v1.0.0. To reduce sampling bias, subsequent analyses other than the diversity analysis used only the 250 most abundant clonotypes in each sample. TCRdb cleaned the public reads at Q25 with fastp, built clones with MiXCR and kept in-frame beta chains. CDR3 protein duplicates are merged, each entry listing the most common genes and DNA. In this record, the V and J calls reflect TCRdb's handling and not the investigators' own analysis. This sample lists 250,000 to 350,000 distinct CDR3 sequences; approximately 58% were detected once. 15% to 20% of the sample is held by the ten biggest clonotypes.

The sequenced sample consisted of peripheral blood. The receptor was isolated from a woman aged 25-40 years with primary liver carcinoma and hepatitis B virus infection.

The CDR3 protein is CSGGLGLENEQFF. The nucleotides are TGCAGCGGGGGACTAGGACTAGAGAATGAGCAGTTCTTC. The V gene is TRBV29-1 and the J gene is TRBJ2-1; TRBD2 fits 8 bases in the junction. Per the germline V gene, SQVTM is the CDR1 and ANQGSEA is the CDR2. Unmatched junction bases come to 9, with V trimmed by 7 bases and J by 7 bases. The CDR3 measures 13 amino acids from cysteine to phenylalanine. The read is trimmed to its CDR3 DNA, 39 bases read in frame from base 1.